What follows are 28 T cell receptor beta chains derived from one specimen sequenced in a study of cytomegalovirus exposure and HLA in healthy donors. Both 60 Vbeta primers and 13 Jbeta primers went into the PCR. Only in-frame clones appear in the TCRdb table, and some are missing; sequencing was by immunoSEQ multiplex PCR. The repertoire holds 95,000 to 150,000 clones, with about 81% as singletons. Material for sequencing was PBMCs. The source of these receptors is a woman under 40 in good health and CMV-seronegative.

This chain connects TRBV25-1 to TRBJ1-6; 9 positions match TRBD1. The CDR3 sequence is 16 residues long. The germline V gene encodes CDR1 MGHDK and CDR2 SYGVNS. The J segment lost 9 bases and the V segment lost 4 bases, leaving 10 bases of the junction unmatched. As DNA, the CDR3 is TGTGCCAGCAGTGGCCTCCCGGGACAGGGTAGTTCACCCCTCCACTTT. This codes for CASSGLPGQGSSPLHF.

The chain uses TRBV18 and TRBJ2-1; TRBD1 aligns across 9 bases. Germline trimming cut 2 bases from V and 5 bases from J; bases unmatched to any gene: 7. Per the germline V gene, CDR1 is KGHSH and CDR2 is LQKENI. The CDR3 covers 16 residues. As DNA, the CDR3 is TGTGCCAGCTCACCAGTCTCGGGACAGGGCCACAATGAGCAGTTCTTC. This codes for CASSPVSGQGHNEQFF.

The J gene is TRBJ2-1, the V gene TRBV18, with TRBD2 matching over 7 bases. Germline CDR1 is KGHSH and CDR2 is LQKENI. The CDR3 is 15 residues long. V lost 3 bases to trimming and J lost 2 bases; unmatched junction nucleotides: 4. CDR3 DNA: TGTGCCAGCTCACCGATGGGGAGGGCCTACAATGAGCAGTTCTTC. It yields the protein CASSPMGRAYNEQFF.

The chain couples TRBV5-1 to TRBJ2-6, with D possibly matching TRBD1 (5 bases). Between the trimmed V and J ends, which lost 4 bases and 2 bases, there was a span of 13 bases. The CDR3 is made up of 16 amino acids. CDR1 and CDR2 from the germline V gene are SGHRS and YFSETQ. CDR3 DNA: TGCGCCAGCAGCCAACAGAGGACAACTGGGGCCAACGTCCTGACTTTC. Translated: CASSQQRTTGANVLTF.

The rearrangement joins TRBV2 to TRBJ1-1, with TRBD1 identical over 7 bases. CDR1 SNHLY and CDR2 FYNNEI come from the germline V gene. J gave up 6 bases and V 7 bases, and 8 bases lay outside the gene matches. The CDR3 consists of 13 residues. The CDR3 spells CASTEQGLAEAFF. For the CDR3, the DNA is TGTGCCAGCACCGAACAGGGGTTGGCTGAAGCTTTCTTT. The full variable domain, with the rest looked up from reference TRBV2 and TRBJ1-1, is EPEVTQTPSHQVTQMGQEVILRCVPISNHLYFYWYRQILGQKVEFLVSFYNNEISEKSEIFDDQFSVERPDGSNFTLKIRSTKLEDSAMYFCASTEQGLAEAFFGQGTRLTVV.

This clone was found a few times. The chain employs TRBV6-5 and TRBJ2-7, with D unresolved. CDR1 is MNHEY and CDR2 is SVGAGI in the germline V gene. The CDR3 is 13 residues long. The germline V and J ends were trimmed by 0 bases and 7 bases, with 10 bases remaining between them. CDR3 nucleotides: TGTGCCAGCAGTTACTCGAGAGGTTTTGAGCAGTACTTC. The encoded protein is CASSYSRGFEQYF.

CDR3 nucleotide sequence: TGTGCTAGTGGTTTGTTGGGGACAGGGAGTTACGAGCAGTACTTC. This encodes CASGLLGTGSYEQYF. The V gene is TRBV12-5, the J gene TRBJ2-7; the match to TRBD1 covers 9 bases. Germline V lookup: CDR1 LGHNT, CDR2 FRNRAP. The CDR3 contains 15 residues. V dropped 2 bases and J dropped 4; count of bases not matched to a gene: 6.

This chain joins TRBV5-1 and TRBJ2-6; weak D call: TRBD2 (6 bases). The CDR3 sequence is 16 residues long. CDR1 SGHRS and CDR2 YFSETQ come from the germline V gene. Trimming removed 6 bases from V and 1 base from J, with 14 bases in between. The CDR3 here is CASTPGRGSGANVLTF. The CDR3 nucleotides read TGCGCCAGCACCCCAGGTCGGGGGTCTGGGGCCAACGTCCTGACTTTC.

Here the CDR3 DNA reads TGTGCCAGCAGCGACACTAGCGGGAGGGGATACAATGAGCAGTTCTTC. It is translated as CASSDTSGRGYNEQFF. The gene calls are TRBV7-6 and TRBJ2-1, with 13 positions matching TRBD2. Germline loops: CDR1 SGHVS, CDR2 FNYEAQ. The CDR3 runs to 16 residues. V lost 5 bases, J lost 4 bases, and 5 bases stayed unmatched. The full variable domain, rest sourced from reference TRBV7-6 and TRBJ2-1, is GAGVSQSPRYKVTKRGQDVALRCDPISGHVSLYWYRQALGQGPEFLTYFNYEAQQDKSGLPNDRFSAERPEGSISTLTIQRTEQRDSAMYRCASSDTSGRGYNEQFFGPGTRLTVL.

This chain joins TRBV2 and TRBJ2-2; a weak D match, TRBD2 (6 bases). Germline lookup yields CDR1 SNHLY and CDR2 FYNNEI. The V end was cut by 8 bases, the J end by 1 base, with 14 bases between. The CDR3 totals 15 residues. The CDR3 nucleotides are TGTGCCAGCCTAGTTGGGCGGGAGAACACCGGGGAGCTGTTTTTT. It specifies CASLVGRENTGELFF. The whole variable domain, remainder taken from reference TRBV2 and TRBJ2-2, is EPEVTQTPSHQVTQMGQEVILRCVPISNHLYFYWYRQILGQKVEFLVSFYNNEISEKSEIFDDQFSVERPDGSNFTLKIRSTKLEDSAMYFCASLVGRENTGELFFGEGSRLTVL.

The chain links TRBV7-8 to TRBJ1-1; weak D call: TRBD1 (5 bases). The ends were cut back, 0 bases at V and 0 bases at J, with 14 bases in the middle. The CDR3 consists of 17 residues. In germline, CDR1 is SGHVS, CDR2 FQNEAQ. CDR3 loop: CASSLAGAAGLNTEAFF. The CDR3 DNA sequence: TGTGCCAGCAGCTTAGCAGGGGCCGCGGGATTGAACACTGAAGCTTTCTTT. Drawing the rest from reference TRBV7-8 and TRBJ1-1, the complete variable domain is GAGVSQSPRYKVAKRGQDVALRCDPISGHVSLFWYQQALGQGPEFLTYFQNEAQLDKSGLPSDRFFAERPEGSVSTLKIQRTQQEDSAVYLCASSLAGAAGLNTEAFFGQGTRLTVV.

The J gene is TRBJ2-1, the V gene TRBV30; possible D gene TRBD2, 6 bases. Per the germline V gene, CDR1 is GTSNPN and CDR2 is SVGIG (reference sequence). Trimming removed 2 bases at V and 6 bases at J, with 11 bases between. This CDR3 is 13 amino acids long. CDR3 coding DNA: TGTGCCTGGAGTCCCGGGGGTTTCAATGAGCAGTTCTTC. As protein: CAWSPGGFNEQFF.

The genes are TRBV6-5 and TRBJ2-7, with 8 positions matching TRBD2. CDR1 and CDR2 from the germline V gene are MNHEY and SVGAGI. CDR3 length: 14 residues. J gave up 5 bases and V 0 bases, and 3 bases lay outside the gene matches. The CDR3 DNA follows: TGTGCCAGCAGTTACTCAGCGGGGGTACACGAGCAGTACTTC. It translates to CASSYSAGVHEQYF.

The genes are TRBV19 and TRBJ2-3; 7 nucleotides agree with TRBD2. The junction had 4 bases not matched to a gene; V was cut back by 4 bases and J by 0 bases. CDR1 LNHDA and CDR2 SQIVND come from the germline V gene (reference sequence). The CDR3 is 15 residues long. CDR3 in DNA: TGTGCCAGTAGTACGAGCGGGGATAGCACAGATACGCAGTATTTT. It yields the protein CASSTSGDSTDTQYF.

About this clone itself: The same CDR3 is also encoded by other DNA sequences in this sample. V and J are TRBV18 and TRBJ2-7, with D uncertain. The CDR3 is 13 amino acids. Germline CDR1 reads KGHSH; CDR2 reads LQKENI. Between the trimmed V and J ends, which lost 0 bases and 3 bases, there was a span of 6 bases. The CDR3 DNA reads TGTGCCAGCTCACCACCGGGCCTCTACGAGCAGTACTTC. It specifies CASSPPGLYEQYF.

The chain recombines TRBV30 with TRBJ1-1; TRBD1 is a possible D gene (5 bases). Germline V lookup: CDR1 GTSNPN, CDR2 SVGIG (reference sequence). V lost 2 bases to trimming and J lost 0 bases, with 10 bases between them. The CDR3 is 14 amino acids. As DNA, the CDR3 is TGTGCCTGGAGTCGACAGTTCCTGAACACTGAAGCTTTCTTT. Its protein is CAWSRQFLNTEAFF.

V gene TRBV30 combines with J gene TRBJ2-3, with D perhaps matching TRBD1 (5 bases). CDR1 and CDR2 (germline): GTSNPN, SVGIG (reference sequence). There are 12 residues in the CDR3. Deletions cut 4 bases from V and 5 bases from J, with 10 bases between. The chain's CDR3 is CAWTIGEDTQYF. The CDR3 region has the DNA TGTGCCTGGACCATAGGGGAAGATACGCAGTATTTT.

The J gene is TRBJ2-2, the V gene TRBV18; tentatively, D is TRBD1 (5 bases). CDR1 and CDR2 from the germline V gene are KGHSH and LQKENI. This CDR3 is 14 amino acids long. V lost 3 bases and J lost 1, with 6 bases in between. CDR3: CASSPDRNTGELFF. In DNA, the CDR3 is TGTGCCAGCTCACCCGACAGGAACACCGGGGAGCTGTTTTTT.

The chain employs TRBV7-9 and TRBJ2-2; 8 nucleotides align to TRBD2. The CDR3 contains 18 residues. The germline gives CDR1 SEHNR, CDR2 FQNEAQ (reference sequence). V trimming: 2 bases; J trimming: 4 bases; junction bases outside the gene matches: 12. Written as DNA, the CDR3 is TGTGCCAGCAGCTTACCTCTTGTCCGGGAGGGGGTCACCGGGGAGCTGTTTTTT. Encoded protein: CASSLPLVREGVTGELFF.

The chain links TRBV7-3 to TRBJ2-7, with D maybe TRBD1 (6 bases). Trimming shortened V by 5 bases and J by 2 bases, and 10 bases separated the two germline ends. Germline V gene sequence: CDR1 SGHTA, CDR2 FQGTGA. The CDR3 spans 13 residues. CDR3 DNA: TGTGCCAGCAGCACAGGGACAACCTACGAGCAGTACTTC. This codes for CASSTGTTYEQYF.

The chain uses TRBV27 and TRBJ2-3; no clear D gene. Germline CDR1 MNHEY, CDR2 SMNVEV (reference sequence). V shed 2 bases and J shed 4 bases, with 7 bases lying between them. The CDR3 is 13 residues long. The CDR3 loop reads CASSLTTPDTQYF. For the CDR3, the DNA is TGTGCCAGCAGTTTAACAACCCCAGATACGCAGTATTTT.

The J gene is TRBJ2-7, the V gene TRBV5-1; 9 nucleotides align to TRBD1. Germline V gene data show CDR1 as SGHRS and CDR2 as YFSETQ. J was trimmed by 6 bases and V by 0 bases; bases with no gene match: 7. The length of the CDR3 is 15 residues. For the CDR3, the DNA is TGCGCCAGCAGCTTGGAAGGGACAGGGAGGTCCGAGCAGTACTTC. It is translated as CASSLEGTGRSEQYF.

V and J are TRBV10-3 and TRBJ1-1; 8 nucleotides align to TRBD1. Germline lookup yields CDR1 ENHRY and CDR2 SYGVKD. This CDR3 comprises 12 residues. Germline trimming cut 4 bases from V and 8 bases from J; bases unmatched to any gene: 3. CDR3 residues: CAISGTGREAFF. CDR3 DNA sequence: TGTGCCATCAGTGGGACAGGGAGGGAAGCTTTCTTT.

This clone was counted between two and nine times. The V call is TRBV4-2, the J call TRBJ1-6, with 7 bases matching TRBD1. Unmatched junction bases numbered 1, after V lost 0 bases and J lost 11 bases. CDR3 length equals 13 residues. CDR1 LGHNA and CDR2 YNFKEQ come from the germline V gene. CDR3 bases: TGTGCCAGCAGCCAAGATACAGGGGCACCCCTCCACTTT. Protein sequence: CASSQDTGAPLHF.

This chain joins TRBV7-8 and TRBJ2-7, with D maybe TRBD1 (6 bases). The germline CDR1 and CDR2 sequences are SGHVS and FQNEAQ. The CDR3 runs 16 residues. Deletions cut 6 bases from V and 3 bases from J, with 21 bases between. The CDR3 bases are TGTGCCAGCAGGGCTAAACCAGGGGTTACTTACTACGAGCAGTACTTC. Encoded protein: CASRAKPGVTYYEQYF.

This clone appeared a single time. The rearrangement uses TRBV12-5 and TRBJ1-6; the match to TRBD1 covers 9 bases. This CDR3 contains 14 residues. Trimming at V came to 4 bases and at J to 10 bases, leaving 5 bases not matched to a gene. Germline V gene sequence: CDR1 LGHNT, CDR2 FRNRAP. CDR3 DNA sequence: TGTGCTAGTGGTTCAACAGGGGGCAAATCACCCCTCCACTTT. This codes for CASGSTGGKSPLHF.

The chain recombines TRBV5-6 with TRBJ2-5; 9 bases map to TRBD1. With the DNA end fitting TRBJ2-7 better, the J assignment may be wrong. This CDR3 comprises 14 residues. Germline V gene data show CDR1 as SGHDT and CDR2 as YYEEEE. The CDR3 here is CASSARDRAYEQYF. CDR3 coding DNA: TGTGCCAGCAGCGCCCGGGACAGGGCTTACGAGCAGTACTTC.

This CDR3 reads CASSRGPHGSGGPSDTQYF. The CDR3 bases are TGTGCCAGTAGTAGAGGGCCCCACGGGAGCGGGGGGCCATCAGATACGCAGTATTTT. V and J are TRBV19 and TRBJ2-3; 9 nucleotides align to TRBD2. The CDR3 has 19 residues. CDR1 and CDR2 (germline): LNHDA, SQIVND (reference sequence). V lost 4 bases and J lost 4; bases outside the gene matches: 18.